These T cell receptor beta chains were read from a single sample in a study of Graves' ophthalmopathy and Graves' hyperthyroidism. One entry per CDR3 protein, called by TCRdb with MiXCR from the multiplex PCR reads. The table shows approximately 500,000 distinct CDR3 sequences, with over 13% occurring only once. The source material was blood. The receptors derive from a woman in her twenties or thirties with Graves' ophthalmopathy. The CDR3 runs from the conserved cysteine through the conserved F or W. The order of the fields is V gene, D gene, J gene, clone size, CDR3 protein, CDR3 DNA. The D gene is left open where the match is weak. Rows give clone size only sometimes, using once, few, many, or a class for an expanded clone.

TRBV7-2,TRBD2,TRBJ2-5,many,CASSLGGGSWGETQYF,TGTGCCAGCAGCTTGGGCGGGGGGTCTTGGGGAGAGACCCAGTACTTC
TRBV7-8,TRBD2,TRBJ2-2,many,CASSTYLAGGLANTGELFF,TGTGCCAGCAGCACGTATCTAGCGGGGGGCCTCGCGAACACCGGGGAGCTGTTTTTT
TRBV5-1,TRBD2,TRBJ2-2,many,CASSLALGGSGELFF,TGCGCCAGCAGCTTGGCCTTAGGCGGGAGCGGGGAGCTGTTTTTT
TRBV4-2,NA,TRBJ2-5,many,CASSLNAGPGDSQETQYF,TGTGCCAGCAGCCTTAACGCCGGGCCAGGGGATTCCCAAGAGACCCAGTACTTC
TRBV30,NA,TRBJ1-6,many,CAWRRKDPGAYSPLHF,TGTGCCTGGAGACGGAAGGACCCAGGGGCCTATTCACCCCTCCACTTT
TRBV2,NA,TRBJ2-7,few,CASSEAQGMLYEQYF,TGTGCCAGCAGTGAAGCTCAGGGAATGTTATACGAGCAGTACTTC
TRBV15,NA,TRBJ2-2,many,CATKNTGELFF,TGTGCCACCAAGAACACCGGGGAGCTGTTTTTT
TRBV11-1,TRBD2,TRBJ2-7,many,CASSSNRLAGTSYEQYF,TGTGCCAGCAGCTCCAACCGACTAGCGGGGACCTCCTACGAGCAGTACTTC
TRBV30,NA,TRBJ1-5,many,CAWSVFGRVSQPQHF,TGTGCCTGGAGTGTATTTGGCAGGGTGAGTCAGCCCCAGCATTTT
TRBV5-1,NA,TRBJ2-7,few,CASSLAEGYRDEQYF,TGCGCCAGCAGCTTGGCCGAAGGTTACCGGGACGAGCAGTACTTC
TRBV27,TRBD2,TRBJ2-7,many,CASSPSLAGSSYEQYF,TGTGCCAGCAGTCCATCTCTAGCGGGGAGCTCCTACGAGCAGTACTTC
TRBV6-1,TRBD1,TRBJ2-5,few,CASSRGDRGLETQYF,TGTGCCAGCAGTCGTGGGGACAGGGGGCTAGAGACCCAGTACTTC
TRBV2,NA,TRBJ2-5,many,CASSERRSQETQYF,TGTGCCAGCAGTGAAAGGAGGTCCCAAGAGACCCAGTACTTC
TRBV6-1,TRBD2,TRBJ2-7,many,CASSASRGGYEQYF,TGTGCCAGCAGTGCCTCGCGGGGGGGTTACGAGCAGTACTTC
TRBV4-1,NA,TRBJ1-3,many,CASSQESPGNTIYF,TGCGCCAGCAGCCAAGAGTCACCGGGAAACACCATATATTTT
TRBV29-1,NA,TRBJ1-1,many,CSVEGWGGTEAFF,TGCAGCGTTGAAGGGTGGGGTGGCACTGAAGCTTTCTTT
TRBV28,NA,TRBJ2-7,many,CASSFSAFRSYEQYF,TGTGCCAGCAGTTTCTCCGCGTTCCGTTCCTACGAGCAGTACTTC
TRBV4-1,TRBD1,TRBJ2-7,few,CASSLSGQGIYEQYF,TGCGCCAGCAGCCTTTCCGGACAGGGGATCTACGAGCAGTACTTC
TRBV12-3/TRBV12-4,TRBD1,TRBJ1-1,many,CASSLWAGGGTEAFF,TGTGCCAGCAGTTTATGGGCAGGGGGAGGCACTGAAGCTTTCTTT
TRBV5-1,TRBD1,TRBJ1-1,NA,CASSPGGTGGDTEAFF,TGCGCCAGCAGTCCCGGAGGGACAGGGGGCGACACTGAAGCTTTCTTT
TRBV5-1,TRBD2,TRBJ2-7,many,CASSTAGGGSYEQYF,TGCGCCAGCAGCACCGCGGGGGGAGGTTCCTACGAGCAGTACTTC
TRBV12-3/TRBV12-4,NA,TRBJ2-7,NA,CASSLDGPFYEQYF,TGTGCCAGCAGTTTGGACGGACCATTCTACGAGCAGTACTTC
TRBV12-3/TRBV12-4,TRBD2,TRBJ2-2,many,CASLPSGSYTGELFF,TGTGCCAGCCTACCTAGCGGGAGCTACACCGGGGAGCTGTTTTTT
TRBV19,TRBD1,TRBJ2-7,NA,CASRQGVGSYEQYF,TGTGCCAGTCGACAGGGGGTAGGGTCCTACGAGCAGTACTTC
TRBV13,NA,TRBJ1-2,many,CASRSGTLDGYTF,TGTGCCAGCAGGTCCGGGACTTTGGATGGCTACACCTTC
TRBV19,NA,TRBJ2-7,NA,CASSGVGFYDQYF,TGTGCCAGTAGTGGGGTCGGTTTCTACGATCAGTACTTC
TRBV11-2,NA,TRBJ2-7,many,CASRFGGSHEQYF,TGTGCCAGCAGGTTCGGGGGATCCCACGAGCAGTACTTC
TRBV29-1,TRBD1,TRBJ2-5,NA,CSVERAGGGETQYF,TGCAGCGTTGAGCGGGCAGGGGGTGGAGAGACCCAGTACTTC
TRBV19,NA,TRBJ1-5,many,CASSVDRNQPQHF,TGTGCCAGTAGTGTGGATCGCAATCAGCCCCAGCATTTT
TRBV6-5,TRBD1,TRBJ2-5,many,CASSYSTTYRGQETQYF,TGTGCCAGCAGTTACTCGACAACTTACAGGGGCCAAGAGACCCAGTACTTC
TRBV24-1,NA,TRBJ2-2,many,CATSAASTGELFF,TGTGCCACCAGTGCCGCCAGCACCGGGGAGCTGTTTTTT
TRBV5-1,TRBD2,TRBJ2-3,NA,CASRDAGGLSDTQYF,TGCGCCAGCAGAGATGCGGGGGGGCTCTCAGATACGCAGTATTTT
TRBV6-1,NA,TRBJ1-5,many,CASSIGPGSNQPQHF,TGTGCCAGCAGCATAGGACCAGGGAGCAATCAGCCCCAGCATTTT
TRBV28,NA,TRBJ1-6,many,CASTGTLPYSPLHF,TGTGCCAGCACCGGGACCCTCCCCTATTCACCCCTCCACTTT
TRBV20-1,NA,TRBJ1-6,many,CSVQSGGGEGNSPLHF,TGCAGTGTTCAATCAGGTGGGGGTGAGGGTAATTCACCCCTCCACTTT
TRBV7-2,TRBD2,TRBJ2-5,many,CASSFLWEGRETQYF,TGTGCCAGCAGCTTTCTGTGGGAGGGCCGGGAGACCCAGTACTTC
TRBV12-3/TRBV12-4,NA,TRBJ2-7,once,CASTAGLRAYEQYF,TGTGCCAGCACCGCGGGACTCAGAGCCTACGAGCAGTACTTC
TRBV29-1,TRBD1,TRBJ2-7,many,CSVERDRVGEQYF,TGCAGCGTTGAAAGGGACAGGGTAGGCGAGCAGTACTTC
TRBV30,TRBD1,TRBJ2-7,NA,CAWSSYSTGFHEQYF,TGTGCCTGGAGTTCTTATTCGACAGGGTTCCACGAGCAGTACTTC
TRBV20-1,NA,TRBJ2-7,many,CSSVRAYEQYF,TGCAGTTCCGTTAGGGCGTACGAGCAGTACTTC
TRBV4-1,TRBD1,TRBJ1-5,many,CASSQSTGRGELKHF,TGCGCCAGCAGCCAATCGACAGGGAGAGGGGAACTAAAGCATTTT
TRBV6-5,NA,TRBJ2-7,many,CASSYSSGSYEQYF,TGTGCCAGCAGTTACTCAAGCGGGTCCTACGAGCAGTACTTC
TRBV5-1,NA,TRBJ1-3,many,CASSPSGRQNTIYF,TGCGCCAGCAGCCCTTCGGGAAGGCAGAACACCATATATTTT
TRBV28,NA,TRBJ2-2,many,CASSLVGKGTGELFF,TGTGCCAGCAGTTTAGTCGGGAAGGGCACCGGGGAGCTGTTTTTT
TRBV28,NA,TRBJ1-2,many,CASRSSTDYGYTF,TGTGCCAGCAGGAGCAGTACAGACTATGGCTACACCTTC